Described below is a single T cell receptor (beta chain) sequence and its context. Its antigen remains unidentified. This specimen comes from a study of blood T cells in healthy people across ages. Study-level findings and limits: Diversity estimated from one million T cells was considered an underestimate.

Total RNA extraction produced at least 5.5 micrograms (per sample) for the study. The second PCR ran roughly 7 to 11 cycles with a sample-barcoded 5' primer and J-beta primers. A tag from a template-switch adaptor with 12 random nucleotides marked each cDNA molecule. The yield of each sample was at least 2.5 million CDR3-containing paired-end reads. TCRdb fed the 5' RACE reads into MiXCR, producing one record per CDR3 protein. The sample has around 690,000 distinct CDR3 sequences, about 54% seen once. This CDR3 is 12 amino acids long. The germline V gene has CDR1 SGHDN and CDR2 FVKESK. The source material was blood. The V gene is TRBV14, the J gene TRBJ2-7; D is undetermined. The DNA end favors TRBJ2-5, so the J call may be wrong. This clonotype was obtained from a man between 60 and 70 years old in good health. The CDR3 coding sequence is TGTGCCAGCAGCCAAGAGAGAAAGACCCAGTACTTC. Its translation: CASSQERKTQYF.